The T cell receptor beta chain under discussion was sequenced for a study of technical replicates of blood from several donors. Generated by immunoSEQ multiplex PCR, the TCRdb table keeps only in-frame clones and is missing some. The repertoire holds about 14,000 clones, with more than 70% as singletons. This CDR3 has 14 residues. V was clipped by 5 bases and J by 0 bases, with 11 bases between them. Per germline, CDR1 MNHNS and CDR2 SASEGT. In this sample, this clone turned up a few times. The sequence was obtained from a human donor in good health. J is TRBJ2-7 and V is TRBV6-1; tentative D call: TRBD1 (5 bases). The sample comprised PBMCs. CDR3 nucleotides: TGTGCCAGCAGTTCTGACAGATACTCCTACGAGCAGTACTTC. It specifies CASSSDRYSYEQYF.